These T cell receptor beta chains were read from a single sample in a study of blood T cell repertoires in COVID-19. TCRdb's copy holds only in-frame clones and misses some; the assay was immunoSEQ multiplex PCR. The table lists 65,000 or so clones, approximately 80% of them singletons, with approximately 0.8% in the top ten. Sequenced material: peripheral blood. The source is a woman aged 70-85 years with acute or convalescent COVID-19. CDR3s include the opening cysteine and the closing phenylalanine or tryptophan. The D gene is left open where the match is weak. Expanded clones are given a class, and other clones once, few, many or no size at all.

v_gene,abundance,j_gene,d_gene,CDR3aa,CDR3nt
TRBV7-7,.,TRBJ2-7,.,CASSSSILDEQYF,TGTGCCAGCAGTTCTAGCATACTAGATGAGCAGTACTTC
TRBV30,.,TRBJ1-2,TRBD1,CAWSGIGGLYGYTF,TGTGCCTGGAGTGGAATAGGGGGCCTCTATGGCTACACCTTC
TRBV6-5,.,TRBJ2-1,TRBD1,CASTDAGDSYNEQFF,TGTGCCAGCACCGACGCCGGGGACAGCTACAATGAGCAGTTCTTC
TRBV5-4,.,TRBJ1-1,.,CASSDQGSWNTEAFF,TGTGCCAGCTCCGATCAGGGAAGTTGGAACACTGAAGCTTTCTTT
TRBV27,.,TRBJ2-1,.,CASRLSGAYNEQFF,TGTGCCAGCAGGCTCTCAGGGGCTTACAATGAGCAGTTCTTC
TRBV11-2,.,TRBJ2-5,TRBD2,CASSFSGSRETQYF,TGTGCCAGCAGCTTTAGCGGGAGTCGAGAGACCCAGTACTTC
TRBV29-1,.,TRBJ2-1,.,CSGERSPYNEQFF,TGCAGCGGGGAGCGTTCCCCCTACAATGAGCAGTTCTTC
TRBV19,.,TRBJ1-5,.,CASWEGLDQPQHF,TGTGCCAGTTGGGAGGGCCTTGATCAGCCCCAGCATTTT
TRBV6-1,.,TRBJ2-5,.,CASSEAGHLQETQYF,TGTGCCAGCAGTGAAGCGGGACATCTCCAAGAGACCCAGTACTTC
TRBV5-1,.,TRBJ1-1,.,CASKQGLNTEAFF,TGCGCCAGCAAACAGGGTCTGAACACTGAAGCTTTCTTT
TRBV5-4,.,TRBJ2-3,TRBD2,CASSAGLAGAGDTQYF,TGTGCCAGCAGCGCTGGACTAGCGGGAGCGGGGGATACGCAGTATTTT
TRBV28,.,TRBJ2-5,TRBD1,CASSSPRDRGLETQYF,TGTGCCAGCAGTTCACCCCGGGACAGGGGGTTGGAGACCCAGTACTTC
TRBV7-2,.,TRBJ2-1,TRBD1,CASSSRTGSNEQFF,TGTGCCAGCAGCTCCCGGACAGGGAGCAATGAGCAGTTCTTC
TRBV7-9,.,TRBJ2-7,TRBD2,CASSWGLASNEQYF,TGTGCCAGCAGCTGGGGACTAGCGAGCAACGAGCAGTACTTC
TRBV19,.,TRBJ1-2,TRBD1,CASSARDSAVYGYTF,TGTGCCAGTAGTGCCCGGGACAGTGCTGTTTATGGCTACACCTTC
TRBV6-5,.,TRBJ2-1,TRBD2,CASSLAGAYNEQFF,TGTGCCAGCAGCCTAGCGGGGGCTTACAATGAGCAGTTCTTC
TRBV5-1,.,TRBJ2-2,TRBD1,CASSWTGLGNTGELFF,TGCGCCAGCAGCTGGACAGGGTTGGGAAACACCGGGGAGCTGTTTTTT
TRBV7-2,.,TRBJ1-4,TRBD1,CASSYRGEKLFF,TGTGCCAGCAGCTACAGGGGGGAAAAACTGTTTTTT
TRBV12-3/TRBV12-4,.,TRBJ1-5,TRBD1,CASKNRGQPQHF,TGTGCCAGCAAGAACAGGGGTCAGCCCCAGCATTTT
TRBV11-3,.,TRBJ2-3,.,CASSLGGGMTDTQYF,TGTGCCAGCAGCTTAGGCGGCGGGATGACAGATACGCAGTATTTT
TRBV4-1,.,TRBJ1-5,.,CASSQAANMGHQPQHF,TGCGCCAGCAGCCAAGCGGCCAATATGGGGCATCAGCCCCAGCATTTT
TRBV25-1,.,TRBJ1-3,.,CASSEGGGNTIYF,TGTGCCAGCAGTGAAGGGGGCGGAAACACCATATATTTT
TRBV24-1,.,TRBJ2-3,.,CATSGAGARDTQYF,TGTGCCACCAGTGGGGCGGGGGCAAGAGATACGCAGTATTTT
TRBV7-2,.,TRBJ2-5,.,CASSLLSRGETQYF,TGTGCCAGCAGCTTATTGTCCCGAGGAGAGACCCAGTACTTC
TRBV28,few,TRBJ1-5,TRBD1,CASSLPKGQGQPQHF,TGTGCCAGCAGTTTACCCAAGGGACAGGGGCAGCCCCAGCATTTT
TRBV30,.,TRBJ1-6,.,CAWSRDHNSPLHF,TGTGCCTGGTCCAGGGATCATAATTCACCCCTCCACTTT
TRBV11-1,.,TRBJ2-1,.,CASSLVGAEQFF,TGTGCCAGCAGCTTAGTAGGAGCTGAGCAGTTCTTC
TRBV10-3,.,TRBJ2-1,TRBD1,CAITSGGAGSYNEQFF,TGTGCCATCACTTCAGGGGGCGCGGGCTCCTACAATGAGCAGTTCTTC
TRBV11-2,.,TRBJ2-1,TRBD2,CASSFVAGGGNEQFF,TGTGCCAGCAGCTTCGTTGCGGGAGGAGGGAATGAGCAGTTCTTC
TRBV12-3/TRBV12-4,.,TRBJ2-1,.,CASSSRVYNEQFF,TGTGCCAGCAGTTCTCGAGTATACAATGAGCAGTTCTTC
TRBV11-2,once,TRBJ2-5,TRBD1,CASSVRARDRGEETQYF,TGTGCCAGCAGCGTGCGAGCCAGGGACAGGGGGGAGGAGACCCAGTACTTC
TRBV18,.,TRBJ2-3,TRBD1,CASSYDGQGADTQYF,TGTGCCAGCTCGTACGACGGACAGGGGGCAGATACGCAGTATTTT
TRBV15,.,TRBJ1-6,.,CATSRGGILRGSDNSPLHF,TGTGCCACCAGCAGAGGGGGAATATTGCGGGGGTCGGATAATTCACCCCTCCACTTT
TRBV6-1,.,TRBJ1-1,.,CASSEETVFKAFF,TGTGCCAGCAGTGAGGAGACAGTTTTTAAAGCTTTCTTT
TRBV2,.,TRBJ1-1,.,CASTGYGNTEAFF,TGTGCCAGCACGGGGTACGGGAACACTGAAGCTTTCTTT
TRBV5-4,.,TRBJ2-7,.,CASSGPSAISYEQYF,TGTGCCAGCAGCGGACCTAGCGCTATTTCCTACGAGCAGTACTTC
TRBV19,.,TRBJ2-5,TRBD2,CASSRYGTSGGSTQETQYF,TGTGCCAGTAGTAGGTACGGGACTAGCGGGGGGTCCACCCAAGAGACCCAGTACTTC
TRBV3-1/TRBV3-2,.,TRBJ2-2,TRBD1,CASSLRDRGFANTGELFF,TGTGCCAGCAGCCTACGAGACAGGGGGTTCGCGAACACCGGGGAGCTGTTTTTT
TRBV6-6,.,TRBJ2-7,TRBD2,CASRTSGYEQYF,TGTGCCAGCCGGACTAGCGGATACGAGCAGTACTTC
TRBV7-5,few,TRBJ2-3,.,CARSYTSGSTDTQYF,TGTGCCAGAAGCTATACTAGCGGGAGCACAGATACGCAGTATTTT
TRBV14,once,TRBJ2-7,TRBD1,CASSIMTGREQYF,TGTGCCAGCAGCATTATGACAGGGCGGGAGCAGTACTTC
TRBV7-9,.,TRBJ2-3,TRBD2,CASSPPGSGGRDTQYF,TGTGCCAGCAGCCCCCCAGGTAGCGGGGGCAGGGATACGCAGTATTTT
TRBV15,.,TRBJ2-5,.,CATSRDEGSETQYF,TGTGCCACCAGCAGAGATGAGGGATCGGAGACCCAGTACTTC
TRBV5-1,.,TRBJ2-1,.,CASRIAATYNEQFF,TGCGCCAGCCGTATAGCGGCCACCTACAATGAGCAGTTCTTC
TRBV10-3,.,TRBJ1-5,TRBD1,CAISEFGTGEQPQHF,TGTGCCATCAGTGAGTTCGGGACAGGGGAACAGCCCCAGCATTTT
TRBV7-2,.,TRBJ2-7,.,CASSTQGLVTYEQYF,TGTGCCAGCAGCACTCAGGGGTTGGTGACCTACGAGCAGTACTTC
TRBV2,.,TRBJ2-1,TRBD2,CASSARLAGDEQFF,TGTGCCAGCAGCGCTAGACTAGCTGGGGATGAGCAGTTCTTC
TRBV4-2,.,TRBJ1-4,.,CASSQEGAKNEKLFF,TGTGCCAGCAGCCAAGAGGGGGCTAAGAATGAAAAACTGTTTTTT
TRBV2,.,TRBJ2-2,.,CASSTYRDTGELFF,TGTGCCAGCAGTACCTACAGGGACACCGGGGAGCTGTTTTTT
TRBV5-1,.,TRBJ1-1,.,CASSWGGGSNTEAFF,TGCGCCAGCAGCTGGGGCGGGGGCTCGAACACTGAAGCTTTCTTT
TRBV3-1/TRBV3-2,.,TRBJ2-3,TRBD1,CASSRTGDTQYF,TGTGCCAGCAGTCGGACAGGGGATACGCAGTATTTT
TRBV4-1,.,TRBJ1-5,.,CASSQERSGESNQPQHF,TGCGCCAGCAGCCAAGAAAGGTCCGGGGAGAGCAATCAGCCCCAGCATTTT
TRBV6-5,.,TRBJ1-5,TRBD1,CASSRGQTNQPQHF,TGTGCCAGCAGCCGGGGACAGACTAATCAGCCCCAGCATTTT
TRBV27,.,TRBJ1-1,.,CASSLSIVNTEAFF,TGTGCCAGCAGTTTATCTATCGTGAACACTGAAGCTTTCTTT
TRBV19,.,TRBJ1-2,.,CASSLRQNGYTF,TGTGCCAGTAGTCTTCGACAAAATGGCTACACCTTC
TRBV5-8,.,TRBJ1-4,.,CASSLGTASTNEKLFF,TGTGCCAGCAGCTTGGGGACAGCTTCAACTAATGAAAAACTGTTTTTT
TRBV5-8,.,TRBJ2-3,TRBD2,CASSLLAGAGTDTQYF,TGTGCCAGCAGCTTACTAGCGGGAGCGGGCACAGATACGCAGTATTTT
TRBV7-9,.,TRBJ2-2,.,CASSASTGTNTGELFF,TGTGCCAGCAGCGCCTCGACAGGGACTAACACCGGGGAGCTGTTTTTT
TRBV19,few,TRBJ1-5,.,CALGVAEGQPQHF,TGTGCCCTAGGGGTGGCAGAAGGTCAGCCCCAGCATTTT
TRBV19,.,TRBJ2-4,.,CATTRRLGDIQYF,TGTGCCACCACACGCCGCCTCGGAGACATTCAGTACTTC